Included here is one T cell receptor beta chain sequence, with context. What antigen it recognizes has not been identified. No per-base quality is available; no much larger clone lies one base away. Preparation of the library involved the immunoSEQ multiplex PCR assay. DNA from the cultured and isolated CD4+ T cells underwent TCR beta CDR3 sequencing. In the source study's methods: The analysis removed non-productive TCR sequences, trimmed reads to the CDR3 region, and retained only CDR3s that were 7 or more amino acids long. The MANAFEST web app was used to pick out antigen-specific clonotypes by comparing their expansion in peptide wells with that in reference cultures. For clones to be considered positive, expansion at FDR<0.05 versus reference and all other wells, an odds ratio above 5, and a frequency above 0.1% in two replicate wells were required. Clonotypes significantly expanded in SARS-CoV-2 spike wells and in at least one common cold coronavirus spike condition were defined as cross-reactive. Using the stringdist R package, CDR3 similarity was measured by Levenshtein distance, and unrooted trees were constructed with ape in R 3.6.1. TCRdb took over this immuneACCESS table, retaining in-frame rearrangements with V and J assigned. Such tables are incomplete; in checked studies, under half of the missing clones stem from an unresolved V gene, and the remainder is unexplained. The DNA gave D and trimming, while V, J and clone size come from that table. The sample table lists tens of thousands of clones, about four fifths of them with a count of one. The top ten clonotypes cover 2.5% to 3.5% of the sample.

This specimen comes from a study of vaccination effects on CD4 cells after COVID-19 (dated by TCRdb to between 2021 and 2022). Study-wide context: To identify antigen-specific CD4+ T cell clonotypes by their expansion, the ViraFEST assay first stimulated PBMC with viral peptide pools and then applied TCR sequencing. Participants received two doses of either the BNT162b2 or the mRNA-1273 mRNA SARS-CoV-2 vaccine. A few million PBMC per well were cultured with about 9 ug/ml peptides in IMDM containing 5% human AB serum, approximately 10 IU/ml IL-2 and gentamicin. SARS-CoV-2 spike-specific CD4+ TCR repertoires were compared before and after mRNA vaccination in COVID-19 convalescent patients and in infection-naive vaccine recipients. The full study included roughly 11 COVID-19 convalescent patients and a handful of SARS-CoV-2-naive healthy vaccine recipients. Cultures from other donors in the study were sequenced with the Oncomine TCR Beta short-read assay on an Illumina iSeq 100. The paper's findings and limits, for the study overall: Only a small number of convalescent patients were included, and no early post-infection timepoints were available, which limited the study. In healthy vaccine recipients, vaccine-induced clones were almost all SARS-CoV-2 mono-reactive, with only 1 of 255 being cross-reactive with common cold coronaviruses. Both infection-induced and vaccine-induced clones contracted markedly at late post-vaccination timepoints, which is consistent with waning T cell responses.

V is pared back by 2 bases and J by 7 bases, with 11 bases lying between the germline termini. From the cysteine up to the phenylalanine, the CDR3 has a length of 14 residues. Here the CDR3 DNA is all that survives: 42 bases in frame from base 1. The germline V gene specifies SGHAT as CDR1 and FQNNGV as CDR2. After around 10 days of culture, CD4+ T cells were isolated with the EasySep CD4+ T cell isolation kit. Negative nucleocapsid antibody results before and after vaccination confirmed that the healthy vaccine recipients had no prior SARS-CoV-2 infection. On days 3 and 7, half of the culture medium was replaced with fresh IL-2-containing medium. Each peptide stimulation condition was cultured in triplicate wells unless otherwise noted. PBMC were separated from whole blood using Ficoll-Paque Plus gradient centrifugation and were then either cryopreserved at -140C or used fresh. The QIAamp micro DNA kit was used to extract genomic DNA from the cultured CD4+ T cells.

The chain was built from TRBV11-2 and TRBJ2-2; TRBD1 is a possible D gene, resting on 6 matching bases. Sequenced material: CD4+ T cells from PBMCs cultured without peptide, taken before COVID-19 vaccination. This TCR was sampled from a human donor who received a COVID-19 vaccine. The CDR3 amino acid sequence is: CASSLYRAGGELFF. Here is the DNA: TGTGCCAGCAGCTTATACAGGGCGGGCGGGGAGCTGTTTTTT.